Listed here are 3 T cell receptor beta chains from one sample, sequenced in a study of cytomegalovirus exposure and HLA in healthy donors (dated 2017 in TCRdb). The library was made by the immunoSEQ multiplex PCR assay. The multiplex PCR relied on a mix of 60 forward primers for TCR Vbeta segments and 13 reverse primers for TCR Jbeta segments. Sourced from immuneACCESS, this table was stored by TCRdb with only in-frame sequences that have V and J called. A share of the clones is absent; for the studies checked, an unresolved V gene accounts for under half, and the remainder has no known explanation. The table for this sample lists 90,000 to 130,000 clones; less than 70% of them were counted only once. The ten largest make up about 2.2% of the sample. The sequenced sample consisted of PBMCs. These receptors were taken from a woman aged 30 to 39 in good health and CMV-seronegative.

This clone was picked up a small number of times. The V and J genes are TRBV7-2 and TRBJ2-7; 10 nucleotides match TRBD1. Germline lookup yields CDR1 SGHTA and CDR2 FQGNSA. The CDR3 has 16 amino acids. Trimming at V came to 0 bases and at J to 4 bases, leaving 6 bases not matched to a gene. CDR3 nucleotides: TGTGCCAGCAGCTTAGCTTGGGACAGGGGAAGGTACGAGCAGTACTTC. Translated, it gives CASSLAWDRGRYEQYF.

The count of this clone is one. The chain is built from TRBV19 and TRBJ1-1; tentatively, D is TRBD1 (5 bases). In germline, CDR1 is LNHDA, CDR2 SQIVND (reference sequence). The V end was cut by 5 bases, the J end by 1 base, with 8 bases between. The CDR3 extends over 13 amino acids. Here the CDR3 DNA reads TGTGCCAGTAGTCTGGGGGGGAACACTGAAGCTTTCTTT. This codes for CASSLGGNTEAFF.

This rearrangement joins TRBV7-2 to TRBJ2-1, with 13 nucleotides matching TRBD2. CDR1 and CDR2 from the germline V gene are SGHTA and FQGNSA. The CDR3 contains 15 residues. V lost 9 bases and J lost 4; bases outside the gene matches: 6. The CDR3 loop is CARRTSGSQYNEQFF. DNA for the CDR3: TGTGCCAGACGGACTAGCGGGAGCCAATACAATGAGCAGTTCTTC.